A selection of T cell receptor beta chains follows, all from one sample in a study of cytomegalovirus exposure and HLA in healthy donors. Here immunoSEQ multiplex PCR was the method, and the copy in TCRdb shows in-frame clones only, minus some. Here the sample spans approximately 97,000 clones, over 60% being singletons. Material: PBMCs. All receptors come from a male donor in good health and CMV-seropositive. Both conserved end residues are part of each CDR3. D genes are given only for firm matches.

v_gene	j_gene	d_gene	CDR3nt	CDR3aa
TRBV10-3	TRBJ2-5	-	TGTGCCATCAGTGGGGACATGGAGACCCAGTACTTC	CAISGDMETQYF
TRBV7-9	TRBJ1-5	-	TGTGCCAGCAGCTTAGGACAGCAGAATCAGCCCCAGCATTTT	CASSLGQQNQPQHF
TRBV7-9	TRBJ1-4	-	TGTGCCAGCAGCCCACCCCTGGGGGGTAATGAAAAACTGTTTTTT	CASSPPLGGNEKLFF
TRBV30	TRBJ2-5	TRBD2	TGTGCCTGGGGACTAGCGAAAGAGACCCAGTACTTC	CAWGLAKETQYF
TRBV19	TRBJ1-2	-	TGTGCCAGTAGTATCTCCGGGAGATATGGCTACACCTTC	CASSISGRYGYTF
TRBV6-5	TRBJ2-7	TRBD1	TGTGCCAGCAGTTACAGGGACAGGGATTACGAGCAGTACTTC	CASSYRDRDYEQYF
TRBV7-6	TRBJ2-5	TRBD2	TGTGCCAGCAGCTTAGGGGCGGGAGTAAAGACCCAGTACTTC	CASSLGAGVKTQYF
TRBV4-2	TRBJ2-1	-	TGTGCCAGCAGCCAAGATGTCGCGGTAAGCTCCTACAATGAGCAGTTCTTC	CASSQDVAVSSYNEQFF
TRBV9	TRBJ2-5	TRBD2	TGTGCCAGCAGCGTAGGGCTAGCGGGAGGGAGGGAGACCCAGTACTTC	CASSVGLAGGRETQYF
TRBV19	TRBJ1-2	TRBD1	TGTGCCAGCGGGTCCCTGGACAGGACCTATGGCTACACCTTC	CASGSLDRTYGYTF
TRBV18	TRBJ1-1	-	TGTGCCAGCTCACCCCTTGAGGGCACTGAAGCTTTCTTT	CASSPLEGTEAFF